This TCR beta chain came from a study of cytomegalovirus exposure and HLA in healthy donors (dated by TCRdb to 2016 to 2017). Notes on the research overall: A later analysis indicated that the 95 to 150 validation repertoires were generated on the platform also employed for the 700 or so repertoires of the first cohort. The study aimed to test whether cataloging public T cell receptors could reveal signatures of past pathogen exposure. To predict cytomegalovirus infection status, the study combined high-throughput TCR immunosequencing, statistical association of individual TCRs with disease status, and machine learning. A separate validation cohort of over 95 different subjects was used in addition to the 666-subject first cohort. General findings and caveats noted by the study authors: According to the authors, the approach could potentially be generalized to other disease states and immunological phenotypes. In both the original and validation cohorts, the classifier was reported to diagnose cytomegalovirus status with high specificity and sensitivity. All 120 or so repertoires were used to score co-occurrence in the validation cohort in a later analysis, because that analysis had no HLA typing for the cohort. Subsequent analysis determined that TCRs grouped into clusters in the first cohort also showed a tendency toward co-occurrence across the 90 to 150 validation repertoires, and approximately 94% of cluster scores exceeded 0. Most TCR sequences were observed very rarely across donors, whereas some public TCRs were present in many individuals. The study gave a list of more than 150 TCR beta chains associated with cytomegalovirus. A few of the identified cytomegalovirus-associated TCR beta chains were confirmed in vitro to be specific for cytomegalovirus antigens.

In regard to this clone: Its antigen target is currently unknown. Base-call qualities are not available, and no considerably larger clone is one nucleotide away.

Library generation was performed with the immunoSEQ multiplex PCR assay. Per the authors' processing: To diagnose cytomegalovirus status from the catalog of TCR beta chain sequences, a statistical classification framework was built. TCRdb re-hosts the immuneACCESS table, in-frame sequences only. Its copies lack some clones; in the studies checked, an unresolved V gene accounts for under half of them, and the cause for the rest is not known. V, J and clone size reflect that table, while D and trimming were determined from the DNA. This sample is represented by 150,000 to 200,000 clones; about 83% of them were singletons. More than 1.4% of the sample lies in the top ten. Separate from the roughly 650-subject first cohort, the validation cohort of about 120 subjects was the group to which the donors belonged. The receptor was derived from a woman under 30 in good health and CMV-seronegative. Material: PBMCs.

The CDR3 region: CAWNRGRDTEAFF. The sequenced DNA: TGTGCCTGGAACAGGGGCAGGGACACTGAAGCTTTCTTT. The chain links TRBV30 with TRBJ1-1; TRBD1 aligns with 7 central bases. V and J are trimmed by 4 bases and 3 bases, and the gene matches miss 5 bases of the junction. The CDR3 has 13 amino acids, counting the end cysteine and phenylalanine. Only CDR3 DNA remains: 39 bases, in frame from the first base. The germline V gene (reference sequence) gives CDR1 as GTSNPN and CDR2 as SVGIG. Full variable domain (CDR3 extended with the reference TRBV30 and TRBJ1-1 proteins): SQTIHQWPATLVQPVGSPLSLECTVEGTSNPNLYWYRQAAGRGLQLLFYSVGIGQISSEVPQNLSASRPQDRQFILSSKKLLLSDSGFYLCAWNRGRDTEAFFGQGTRLTVV.